Listed below are T cell receptor beta chains from one sample, sequenced in a study of cytotoxic CD8 clonotypes in ibrutinib-treated CLL. TCRdb's copy holds only in-frame clones and misses some; the assay was immunoSEQ multiplex PCR. The sample lists about 300,000 clones; approximately 79% were seen once. Material: PBMCs, obtained at disease progression, from a patient treated with ibrutinib. The receptor set was obtained from a human donor with chronic lymphocytic leukemia. The CDR3 runs from the conserved cysteine through the conserved F or W. The order of the fields is V gene, J gene, CDR3 protein.

v_call: TRBV18; j_call: TRBJ2-5; cdr3_aa: CASSPDRGRWETQYF
v_call: TRBV18; j_call: TRBJ2-3; cdr3_aa: CASSPGQGTQYF
v_call: TRBV7-9; j_call: TRBJ2-7; cdr3_aa: CASSLVDSRNEQYF
v_call: TRBV27; j_call: TRBJ2-1; cdr3_aa: CASSLVGARSYNEQFF
v_call: TRBV5-5; j_call: TRBJ2-3; cdr3_aa: CASSLADRGTDTQYF
v_call: TRBV11-2; j_call: TRBJ1-2; cdr3_aa: CASSFGGQDGYTF
v_call: TRBV5-5; j_call: TRBJ2-7; cdr3_aa: CASSLTGPREQYF
v_call: TRBV7-2; j_call: TRBJ2-7; cdr3_aa: CASSPGLAGKTPYEQYF
v_call: TRBV29-1; j_call: TRBJ2-7; cdr3_aa: CSVGGRDGSSYEQYF
v_call: TRBV7-2; j_call: TRBJ1-2; cdr3_aa: CASSLVNIGVSGDGYTF
v_call: TRBV7-9; j_call: TRBJ2-2; cdr3_aa: CASSKTGTIITGELFF
v_call: TRBV2; j_call: TRBJ2-7; cdr3_aa: CASSAHRGFYEQYF
v_call: TRBV4-3; j_call: TRBJ2-7; cdr3_aa: CASSQGMSGSYEQYF
v_call: TRBV6-6; j_call: TRBJ2-7; cdr3_aa: CASKDIIPYEQYF
v_call: TRBV27; j_call: TRBJ2-7; cdr3_aa: CASSPHAGGVYEQYF
v_call: TRBV5-5; j_call: TRBJ2-2; cdr3_aa: CASRLAGGRTGELFF
v_call: TRBV18; j_call: TRBJ2-5; cdr3_aa: CASSPSGGRETQYF
v_call: TRBV4-2; j_call: TRBJ1-2; cdr3_aa: CASSQVTVGENYGYTF
v_call: TRBV7-2; j_call: TRBJ2-5; cdr3_aa: CASSLLAGGTETQYF
v_call: TRBV5-1; j_call: TRBJ2-1; cdr3_aa: CASSLIGEQFF
v_call: TRBV2; j_call: TRBJ1-5; cdr3_aa: CASTDSGGGNQPQHF
v_call: TRBV29-1; j_call: TRBJ2-7; cdr3_aa: CSVESGVSYEQYF
v_call: TRBV11-2; j_call: TRBJ2-7; cdr3_aa: CASSSLSGRHDEQYF
v_call: TRBV7-8; j_call: TRBJ1-2; cdr3_aa: CASSLSAGTFSGYTF
v_call: TRBV29-1; j_call: TRBJ2-3; cdr3_aa: CSVEGFVLHGRANTDTQYF
v_call: TRBV9; j_call: TRBJ1-2; cdr3_aa: CASSRRREGAGGYTF
v_call: TRBV7-3; j_call: TRBJ2-2; cdr3_aa: CASRRTVAGELFF
v_call: TRBV7-8; j_call: TRBJ1-2; cdr3_aa: CASSSRTRTNYGYTF
v_call: TRBV2; j_call: TRBJ1-2; cdr3_aa: CASSEARGNYYGYTF
v_call: TRBV7-3; j_call: TRBJ2-7; cdr3_aa: CASSLNPGTSGSYEQYF
v_call: TRBV7-8; j_call: TRBJ2-7; cdr3_aa: CASSPQAVQPYEQYF
v_call: TRBV29-1; j_call: TRBJ2-5; cdr3_aa: CSARQGRETQYF
v_call: TRBV2; j_call: TRBJ2-6; cdr3_aa: CASSTLAPGANVLTF
v_call: TRBV18; j_call: TRBJ2-3; cdr3_aa: CASSPGVTDTQYF
v_call: TRBV5-1; j_call: TRBJ2-1; cdr3_aa: CASSLARTSYNEQFF
v_call: TRBV19; j_call: TRBJ1-3; cdr3_aa: CASRDSPGNTIYF
v_call: TRBV7-2; j_call: TRBJ2-5; cdr3_aa: CASSLYSLHETQYF
v_call: TRBV6-1; j_call: TRBJ1-2; cdr3_aa: CASSETPGGYSYGYTF
v_call: TRBV5-1; j_call: TRBJ1-2; cdr3_aa: CASSLAGRGGYTF
v_call: TRBV29-1; j_call: TRBJ1-1; cdr3_aa: CSVGAWDRGNTEAFF
v_call: TRBV18; j_call: TRBJ2-5; cdr3_aa: CASRDTLETQYF
v_call: TRBV7-2; j_call: TRBJ2-7; cdr3_aa: CASSFSGEQYF
v_call: TRBV2; j_call: TRBJ2-1; cdr3_aa: CASSSRPTLLAGGANEQFF
v_call: TRBV19; j_call: TRBJ2-2; cdr3_aa: CASTWTSGRAGDTGELFF
v_call: TRBV29-1; j_call: TRBJ2-7; cdr3_aa: CSVKGLEYEQYF
v_call: TRBV13; j_call: TRBJ2-7; cdr3_aa: CASSLVEGEQYF